This T cell receptor beta chain originates from a study of shared clonotypes between healthy human individuals (dated by TCRdb to the early 2020s). The study in broad terms: The cohort included three men and a couple of women between 18 and 49 years of age. To estimate repertoire size and how much clonotype sharing occurs between individuals, the study deeply sequenced the blood TCR repertoires of five healthy adults. Leukapheresis yielded between about 0.85 and 10 billion PBMCs per donor. Per donor, three plates each were used for CD4 naive and CD4 memory, two for CD8 naive, and one for CD8 memory. Libraries were prepared and TCR repertoires were sequenced by different laboratories using diverse techniques, in order to increase sequencing depth and limit assay-specific biases.

To note about this clone: Its antigen remains unidentified. The sample holds no much larger clone one base away, and base qualities are not on file.

TCR CDR3 regions were amplified from genomic DNA by multiplex PCR using the deep immunoSEQ assay. Genomic DNA extracted from each cell subset was distributed evenly over all wells of several immunoSEQ 96-well plates, and each plate served as one replicate. For sorted subsets, 150 to 250 ng of genomic DNA, equivalent to around 31,000 T cell genomes, went into each replicate PCR. Purified libraries were measured with a Qubit 3.0 fluorometer, size-checked on a Bioanalyzer 2100, and measured again with the KAPA Library Quantification kit. Every immunoSEQ 96-well plate was sequenced on a separate single-read 150-cycle Illumina NextSeq 550 flow cell. On the authors' methods: Because the immunoSEQ output held only junctional sequences and lacked quality scores, the filtering could not match the filtering applied to full-length reads. To assign V/J genes and CDR3, sequences were annotated using PyIR, a Python wrapper for IgBLAST v1.9, with IMGT germline references. Reads were filtered out if the reads had weak V/J assignments (E-value above 1e-6), no CDR3, stop codons, out-of-frame junctions, or ambiguous translated residues. V3J clonotypes were defined as sequences sharing an identical inferred V gene, J gene, and CDR3 amino acid sequence. The percentage overlap between two repertoires was calculated by dividing the number of shared unique clonotypes by the size of the smaller repertoire. Richness of each repertoire was evaluated using RTK rarefaction, the Chao1 estimator, and Recon v2.1 estimates of unobserved clonotypes. Generation probabilities were computed with OLGA for all TCRbeta clonotypes obtained by the gDNA method from several donors. The clones in this table, taken by TCRdb from immuneACCESS, are in-frame only. Not every clone is retained; where verified, under half of the shortfall comes from an unresolved V gene, and the cause of the rest is unknown. Clone size and V and J calls were adopted from that table, with D and trimming inferred from the DNA. The sample yields around 2.5 million clones; roughly 93% were counted once. The ten largest clones capture more than 0.35% of the sample.

The CDR3 goes from the cysteine to the phenylalanine over 17 residues. The read is trimmed to its CDR3 DNA, 51 bases read in frame from base 1. Broader findings and caveats from the paper: Compared with non-shared clonotypes, the clonotypes found in all four sorted-subset donors had higher generation probabilities. Because the study included only a small number of donors, the genetic and exposure-history diversity represented was limited. Naive subsets generally had larger estimated clonotype richness than memory subsets. Even with the large sequencing depth, rarefaction of the sorted-subset datasets indicated that sequencing was incomplete. Sampling was limited to blood, and TCR repertoires in tissue likely differ from TCR repertoires in blood. When several donors were compared, the shared fraction of clonotypes was 5% to 6.5% for naive CD4, around 3.6% for naive CD8, 2% to 2.5% for memory CD4, and less than 0.45% for memory CD8. Based on pairwise subsampling, the degree of clonotype sharing among donors was expected to be affected by sequencing depth.

Donors were healthy HIV-negative adults with no recently reported acute infections or vaccinations. Every donor was a Caucasian adult residing in Nashville, Tennessee, USA. Magnetic negative selection was used to enrich CD4+ T cells, after which naive cells were positively selected on CD45RA and the negative fraction became the memory subset. Blood was collected by leukapheresis, and PBMCs were isolated by Ficoll-Histopaque density gradient centrifugation and then cryopreserved in liquid nitrogen vapor phase. Analytical flow cytometry was used to check the purity and quantity of every magnetically sorted T cell population. Genomic DNA was isolated from every sorted fraction and measured by UV absorbance on a Nanodrop 2000c.

The TCR originated in a man between 18 and 29 years old in good health. Some clones in this sample may be carry-over from other donors' samples. The V gene is TRBV21-1 and the J gene is TRBJ2-1; the table's TRBD2 call for D was not verified on the DNA. TRBV21-1 is a known pseudogene. The material sequenced was naive CD4+ T cells from PBMCs. The intended sense of this specimen's cell subset or site label: CD45RA+ positively selected. CDR3 region: CASSTPLGSLGRGEQFF. Read as DNA, the sequence is TGTGCCAGCAGCACCCCCTTGGGGTCCTTGGGGAGGGGTGAGCAGTTCTTC.